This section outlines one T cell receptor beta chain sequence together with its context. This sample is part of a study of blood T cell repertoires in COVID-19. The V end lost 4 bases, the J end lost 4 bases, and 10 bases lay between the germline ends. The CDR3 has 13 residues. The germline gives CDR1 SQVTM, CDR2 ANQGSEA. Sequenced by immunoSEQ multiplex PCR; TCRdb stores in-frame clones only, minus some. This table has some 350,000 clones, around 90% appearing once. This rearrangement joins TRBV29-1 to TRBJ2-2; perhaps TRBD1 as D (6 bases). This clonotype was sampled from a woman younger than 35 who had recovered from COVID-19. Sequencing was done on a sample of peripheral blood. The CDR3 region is CSVATGPTGELFF. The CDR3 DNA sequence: TGCAGCGTTGCGACAGGACCCACCGGGGAGCTGTTTTTT.